One sample yielded the 18 T cell receptor beta chains listed below, sequenced in a study of blood T cell repertoires in COVID-19. Sequencing was performed with immunoSEQ multiplex PCR; in TCRdb, only in-frame clones are kept and a portion is missing. The sample consists of 60,000 to 70,000 clones, approximately 86% of them appearing once. The sequencing sample was made of peripheral blood. The receptors derive from a middle-aged man with COVID-19, enrolled during active disease.

V is TRBV5-4 and J is TRBJ2-3, with a weak D call TRBD2 (6 bases). V gave up 0 bases and J gave up 6 bases, with 11 bases separating them. CDR3 length equals 14 residues. CDR1 is SGHNT, CDR2 YYREEE, per germline (reference sequence). This CDR3 is CASSLVASDDTQYF. The CDR3 coding sequence is TGTGCCAGCAGCTTGGTTGCTAGCGATGATACGCAGTATTTT.

The chain couples TRBV11-1 to TRBJ2-1; 9 bases are a match to TRBD1. Germline V gives CDR1 SGHAT, CDR2 FQDESV (reference sequence). This CDR3 comprises 15 residues. With 6 bases clipped from V and 4 bases from J, the junction kept 7 bases outside the gene matches. The chain's CDR3 is CASSLQGAGYNEQFF. CDR3 DNA sequence: TGTGCCAGCAGTCTACAGGGGGCTGGATACAATGAGCAGTTCTTC.

The chain employs TRBV15 and TRBJ1-1; the D gene is possibly TRBD1 (6 bases). The CDR3 is made up of 12 amino acids. From germline, CDR1 is LNHNV and CDR2 YYDKDF (reference sequence). The V and J ends lost 6 bases and 7 bases respectively, with 12 bases between them. The chain's CDR3 is CATSLLQGEAFF. DNA of the CDR3: TGTGCCACCAGTCTCCTACAGGGTGAAGCTTTCTTT.

The V and J genes are TRBV28 and TRBJ2-6; 7 bases are a match to TRBD1. J lost 2 bases, V lost 5 bases, and 3 bases had no gene match. The germline V gene encodes CDR1 MDHEN and CDR2 SYDVKM. The CDR3 is made up of 15 amino acids. This CDR3 is CASSPTGPGANVLTF. The CDR3 nucleotides read TGTGCCAGCAGTCCGACAGGGCCTGGGGCCAACGTCCTGACTTTC.

The chain recombines TRBV3-1 (or the pseudogene TRBV3-2) with TRBJ2-1; 10 nucleotides match TRBD2. The V segment lost 5 bases and the J segment 8 bases; nucleotides outside the gene matches: 9. CDR1 is LGHDT and CDR2 is YNNKEL in the germline V gene (reference sequence). CDR3 length equals 15 residues. The CDR3 sequence: CASSASSGGADEQFF. CDR3 bases: TGTGCCAGCAGCGCCTCGAGCGGGGGGGCCGATGAGCAGTTCTTC.

V usage is TRBV12-3 or TRBV12-4 and J usage is TRBJ2-3; 8 bases map to TRBD1. The V segment lost 8 bases and the J segment 3 bases; nucleotides outside the gene matches: 4. The CDR3 length is 13 residues. The CDR3 here is CASGQGLTDTQYF. The DNA for the CDR3 is TGTGCCAGCGGACAGGGTTTAACAGATACGCAGTATTTT.

The table lists this clone with a count of one. The gene calls are TRBV2 and TRBJ2-3; no definite D call. Looked up from germline, CDR1 is SNHLY and CDR2 is FYNNEI. Trimming took 2 bases from V and 2 from J, leaving 5 bases between them. This CDR3 has 13 residues. The CDR3 nucleotides read TGTGCCAGCAGTGAAACAGTCACAGATACGCAGTATTTT. It encodes CASSETVTDTQYF.

V and J are TRBV4-1 and TRBJ2-7, with TRBD1 identical over 7 bases. Trimming cost V 0 bases and J 4 bases; bases outside gene matches: 3. This CDR3 contains 14 residues. CDR1 is MGHRA, CDR2 YSYEKL, per germline. CDR3 nucleotides: TGCGCCAGCAGCCAAGATTTCAGGGGGTACGAGCAGTACTTC. Protein sequence: CASSQDFRGYEQYF.

This chain links TRBV3-1 (or the pseudogene TRBV3-2) with TRBJ1-1; possible D gene TRBD1, 6 bases. Germline assignment: CDR1 LGHDT and CDR2 YNNKEL (reference sequence). V gave up 4 bases and J gave up 10 bases, with 13 bases separating them. The CDR3 extends over 12 amino acids. The CDR3 bases are TGTGCCAGCAGCCTGACAGGAACCTCAGCTTTCTTT. Translation gives CASSLTGTSAFF.

The rearrangement links TRBV6-6 to TRBJ2-1, with a tentative D call TRBD2 (5 bases). V was clipped by 6 bases and J by 6 bases, with 21 bases between them. Germline assignment: CDR1 MNHNY and CDR2 SVGAGI (reference sequence). The CDR3 covers 16 residues. CDR3 residues: CASSPLRGSNANEQFF. Written as DNA, the CDR3 is TGTGCCAGCAGCCCCCTCCGGGGTAGCAACGCCAATGAGCAGTTCTTC.

The V and J genes are TRBV5-1 and TRBJ1-3, with 10 positions matching TRBD1. J lost 0 bases, V lost 0 bases, and 3 bases had no gene match. The CDR3 runs 17 residues. Looked up from germline, CDR1 is SGHRS and CDR2 is YFSETQ. This chain's CDR3 is CASSLGDRGYSGNTIYF. CDR3 bases: TGCGCCAGCAGCTTGGGGGACAGGGGTTACTCTGGAAACACCATATATTTT.

This chain links TRBV6-5 with TRBJ1-5, with D possibly being TRBD1 (5 bases). With 7 bases removed from V and 5 bases from J, the gap between germline ends came to 12 bases. Germline assignment: CDR1 MNHEY and CDR2 SVGAGI. The CDR3 spans 13 residues. CDR3 nucleotides: TGTGCCAGCACGGCAGGGTTGTATCAGCCCCAGCATTTT. Translation gives CASTAGLYQPQHF.

This clone is a singleton in its sample. The chain employs TRBV30 and TRBJ1-5, with D perhaps matching TRBD1 (5 bases). The germline V gene has CDR1 GTSNPN and CDR2 SVGIG (reference sequence). V lost 0 bases and J lost 3, with 9 bases in between. The CDR3 is made up of 14 amino acids. Here the CDR3 reads CAWSVAGSNQPQHF. The CDR3 coding sequence is TGTGCCTGGAGTGTTGCAGGGTCCAATCAGCCCCAGCATTTT. Combining the CDR3 with reference TRBV30 and TRBJ1-5 gives the whole variable domain SQTIHQWPATLVQPVGSPLSLECTVEGTSNPNLYWYRQAAGRGLQLLFYSVGIGQISSEVPQNLSASRPQDRQFILSSKKLLLSDSGFYLCAWSVAGSNQPQHFGDGTRLSIL.

V is TRBV20-1 and J is TRBJ1-2; the D is unclear. The ends were cut back, 5 bases at V and 3 bases at J, with 7 bases in the middle. This CDR3 contains 11 residues. Germline V gene data show CDR1 as DFQATT and CDR2 as SNEGSKA (reference sequence). The CDR3 here is CSASRDYGYTF. DNA of the CDR3: TGCAGTGCTTCTCGGGACTATGGCTACACCTTC.

Turning to this clone: The sample holds other DNA sequences that translate to the same CDR3. The chain joins TRBV5-1 to TRBJ2-1; 7 bases are shared with TRBD1. The CDR3 sequence is 14 residues long. Germline V gene lookup returns CDR1 SGHRS and CDR2 YFSETQ. Trimming cost V 4 bases and J 2 bases; bases outside gene matches: 3. The CDR3 is CASSLGQTYNEQFF. CDR3 DNA sequence: TGCGCCAGCAGCCTGGGACAGACCTACAATGAGCAGTTCTTC.

The chain joins TRBV3-1 (or the pseudogene TRBV3-2) to TRBJ1-6, with D hard to call. The CDR3 runs 13 residues. Germline lookup yields CDR1 LGHDT and CDR2 YNNKEL (reference sequence). The V end lost 0 bases, the J end lost 7 bases, and 4 bases lay between the germline ends. Written as DNA, the CDR3 is TGTGCCAGCAGCCAAGATGGCAATTCACCCCTCCACTTT. Translation gives CASSQDGNSPLHF.

CDR3 bases: TGTGCCAGCAGTCGGGACAGCTCAGCGGGAAACATTCAGTACTTC. Translated: CASSRDSSAGNIQYF. The rearrangement uses TRBV2 and TRBJ2-4; D is perhaps TRBD1 (7 bases). CDR1 and CDR2 from the germline V gene are SNHLY and FYNNEI. V lost 5 bases, J lost 6 bases, and 17 bases lay in between. The CDR3 extends over 15 amino acids.

This clone was seen a few times. V gene TRBV30 combines with J gene TRBJ1-5, with a tentative D call TRBD1 (5 bases). The CDR3 consists of 14 residues. The V end was cut by 5 bases, the J end by 4 bases, with 15 bases between. Germline assignment: CDR1 GTSNPN and CDR2 SVGIG (reference sequence). The CDR3 region is CAWGDLGRNQPQHF. In nucleotides, the CDR3 is TGTGCCTGGGGGGACCTCGGGAGGAATCAGCCCCAGCATTTT. Variable domain in full (rest from reference TRBV30 and TRBJ1-5): SQTIHQWPATLVQPVGSPLSLECTVEGTSNPNLYWYRQAAGRGLQLLFYSVGIGQISSEVPQNLSASRPQDRQFILSSKKLLLSDSGFYLCAWGDLGRNQPQHFGDGTRLSIL.